This T cell receptor (beta chain) derives from a study of cytomegalovirus exposure and HLA in healthy donors. The study ran its PCR with 60 Vbeta and 13 Jbeta primers. The method was immunoSEQ multiplex PCR; TCRdb's version includes in-frame clones alone and lacks a portion of them. The sample features tens of thousands of clones, with around 3.8% in its top ten. Broader study findings: An apparent linkage of common viral pathogens to several of the most significant clusters emerged in a later analysis. Differences between HLA loci emerged in a later analysis of TCR association rates, with DRB1 most and HLA-C fewest.

Details on this clone: Its antigen is still unknown.

This CDR3 is 14 amino acids long. Trimming stripped 1 base from V and 5 bases from J, with 11 bases between. From germline, CDR1 is MNHEY and CDR2 SVGAGI. This receptor was taken from a female donor in good health and CMV-seropositive. This chain links TRBV6-5 with TRBJ1-1, with a weak D call TRBD1 (6 bases). The material sequenced was PBMCs. The CDR3 is CASSYLSQGTEAFF. CDR3 nucleotide sequence: TGTGCCAGCAGTTACTTAAGTCAGGGGACTGAAGCTTTCTTT.